This note documents a single T cell receptor (beta chain) sequence. As yet, its antigen is unknown. A much larger clone lies one base from this, so it may be a read error. This sample stems from a study of T cell repertoires in cytomegalovirus infection. At the level of the study: A matching HLA type, together with CMV infection, was signaled by public TCR beta signatures.

Study-level points and caveats: CMV-specific TCR beta clonotypes restricted by HLA-C were the ones dominating the ex vivo response. The study identified carriers of CMV plus the relevant HLA from cumulative public TCR beta family frequency.

MiXCR was run by TCRdb on the reads, yielding one entry per CDR3 protein. Here the sample spans some 440,000 distinct CDR3 sequences, roughly 30% being singletons. The clonotype comes from a human donor in good health (CMV status not recorded). Some clones in this sample may be carry-over from other donors' samples. Sequenced: PBMCs.

The CDR3 bases are TGTGCCAGCAGCGGACTAGCGGCTAGCACAGATACGCAGTATTTT. It codes for CASSGLAASTDTQYF. The chain joins TRBV5-5 to TRBJ2-3, with 10 bases matching TRBD2. V was pared by 4 bases and J by 0 bases, with 2 bases of the junction left unmatched. Germline V gene sequence: CDR1 SGHKS, CDR2 YYEKEE (reference sequence). The CDR3 extends over 15 amino acids.